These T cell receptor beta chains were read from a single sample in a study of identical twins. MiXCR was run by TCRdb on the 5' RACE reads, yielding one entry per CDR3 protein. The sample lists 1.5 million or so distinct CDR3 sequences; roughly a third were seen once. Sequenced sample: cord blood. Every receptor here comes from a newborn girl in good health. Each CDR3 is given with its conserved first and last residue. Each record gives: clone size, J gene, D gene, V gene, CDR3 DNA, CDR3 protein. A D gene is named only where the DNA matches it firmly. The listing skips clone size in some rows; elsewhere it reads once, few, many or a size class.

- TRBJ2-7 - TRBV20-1 TGCAGTGCCAGAATCTCCGGGAAAAGCTCCTACAATGAGCAGTACTTC CSARISGKSSYNEQYF
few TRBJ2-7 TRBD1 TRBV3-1 TGTGCCAGCAGCCGCAAAGGACAGGGCTCCTACGAGCAGTACTTC CASSRKGQGSYEQYF
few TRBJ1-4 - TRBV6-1 TGTGCCAGCAGGATACGACAGCCCTACAATGAAAAACTGTTTTTT CASRIRQPYNEKLFF
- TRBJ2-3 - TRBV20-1 TGCAGTGCCCCCCATCGCACAGATACGCAGTATTTT CSAPHRTDTQYF
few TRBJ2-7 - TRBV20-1 TGCAGTGGGACAACAGTAGACGAGCAGTACTTC CSGTTVDEQYF
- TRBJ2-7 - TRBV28 TGTGCCACCGGGACGTTCTACAATGAGCAGTACTTC CATGTFYNEQYF
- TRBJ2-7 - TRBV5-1 TGCGCCAGCAGCTTGGGACAGATTGGAGACAATGAGCAGTACTTC CASSLGQIGDNEQYF
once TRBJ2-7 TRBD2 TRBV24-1 TGTGCCACCAGTGACCCTAGCCCGACTAGCGGTTACAATGAGCAGTACTTC CATSDPSPTSGYNEQYF
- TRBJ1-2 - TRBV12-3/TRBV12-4 TGTGCCAGCAGTTGGGAGGGGAAGGGCTACACCTTC CASSWEGKGYTF
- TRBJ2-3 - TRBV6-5 TGTGCCAGCAGTTACTCGACAGGCTTGGGCTACTCTGGCACAGATACGCAGTATTTT CASSYSTGLGYSGTDTQYF
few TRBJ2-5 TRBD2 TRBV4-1 TGCGCCAGCAGCCGGACTAGCGGAAGATGGGAGCAGTACTTC CASSRTSGRWEQYF
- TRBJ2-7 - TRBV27 TGTGCCAGCAGCCCCCACGATCTCTACGAGCAGTACTTC CASSPHDLYEQYF
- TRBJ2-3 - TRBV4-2 TGTGCCAGCAGCCAAGATGAGGGAGTAGATACGCAGTATTTT CASSQDEGVDTQYF
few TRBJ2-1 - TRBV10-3 TGTGCCATCAGTGATAGGGTGGAAGGTGAGCAGTTCTTC CAISDRVEGEQFF
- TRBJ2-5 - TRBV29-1 TGCAGCGTGCGAGGGGGGCTTGCGGATGAGCAGTACTTC CSVRGGLADEQYF
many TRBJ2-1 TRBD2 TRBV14 TGTGCCAGCAGCCAACCCCTAGGGACTAATTACAATGAGCAGTTCTTC CASSQPLGTNYNEQFF
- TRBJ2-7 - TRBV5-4 TGTGCCTGCAGCTTGGAGGACGAGCAGTACTTC CACSLEDEQYF
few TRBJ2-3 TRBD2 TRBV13 TGTGCCAGCAGCTTAGATCCCGGGCTAGCGGGATCAGATACGCAGTATTTT CASSLDPGLAGSDTQYF
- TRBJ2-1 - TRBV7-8 TGTGCCAGCAGCTTAGCGGGCGGGGGCCCCTCCTACAATGAGCAGTTCTTC CASSLAGGGPSYNEQFF
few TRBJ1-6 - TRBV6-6 TGTGCCAGCAGTTACTCCTCGACAGGACCTAATTCACCCCTCCACTTT CASSYSSTGPNSPLHF
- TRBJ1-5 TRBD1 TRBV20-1 TGCAGTGCTAGAGAACCAGGGGGGACGAATCAGCCCCAGCATTTT CSAREPGGTNQPQHF
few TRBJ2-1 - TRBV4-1 TGCGCCAGCAGCCCGTATATGACCTCTAATGAGCAGTTCTTC CASSPYMTSNEQFF
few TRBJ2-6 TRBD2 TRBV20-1 TGCAGTGCTAGACCCGGGGGGTACTCTGGGGCCAACGTCCTGACTTTC CSARPGGYSGANVLTF
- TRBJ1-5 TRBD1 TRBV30 TGTGCCTGGAGTTCAACAGGGGGCCGCGATCAGCCCCAGCATTTT CAWSSTGGRDQPQHF
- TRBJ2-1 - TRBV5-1 TGCGCCAGCAGCTCCTTTTGGGAGGGGGAGACCCAGTTCTTC CASSSFWEGETQFF
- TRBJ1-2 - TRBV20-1 TGCAGTGCTAGATCCAATGGAAGGAACTATGGCTACACCTTC CSARSNGRNYGYTF
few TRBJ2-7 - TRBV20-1 TGCAGTGCTCCCGCCGGGCCTAGCGAAAACTCCTACGAGCAGTACTTC CSAPAGPSENSYEQYF
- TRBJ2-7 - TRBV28 TGTGCCAGCAGTTTAGGGAGGCCGTTCCTCTACGAGCAGTACTTC CASSLGRPFLYEQYF
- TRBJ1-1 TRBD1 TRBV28 TGTGCCAGCAGTCCACTGGACAGGGAACGAATTGAAGCTTTCTTT CASSPLDRERIEAFF
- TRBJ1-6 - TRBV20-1 TGCAGTGCTAGACAGGCTTATAATTCACCCCTCCACTTT CSARQAYNSPLHF
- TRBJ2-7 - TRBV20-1 TGCAGTGCCGCCCCGGCAGGGTTGAGTGGCGAGCAGTACTTC CSAAPAGLSGEQYF
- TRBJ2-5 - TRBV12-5 TGTGCTAGTGGTTTGCCCCCCGGTGAGCAGTACTTC CASGLPPGEQYF
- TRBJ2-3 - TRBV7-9 TGTGCCAGCAGCCCAATGGGGAGCACAGATACGCAGTATTTT CASSPMGSTDTQYF
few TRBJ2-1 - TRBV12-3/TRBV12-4 TGTGCCAGCAGTCCCACGTCTCGGTACAATGAGCAGTTCTTC CASSPTSRYNEQFF
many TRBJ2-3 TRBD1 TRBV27 TGTGCCAGCAGTGACAGGGTTGTCACAGATACGCAGTATTTT CASSDRVVTDTQYF
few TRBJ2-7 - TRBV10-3 TGTGCCATCAGTGAGTTGTTCGATGAGCAGTACTTC CAISELFDEQYF
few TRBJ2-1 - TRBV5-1 TGCGCCAGCAGCTTGTGGACACTAAACAATGAGCAGTTCTTC CASSLWTLNNEQFF
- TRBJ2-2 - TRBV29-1 TGCAGCGTTTCAGGGAACACCGGGGAGCTGTTTTTT CSVSGNTGELFF
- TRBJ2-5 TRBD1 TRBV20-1 TGCAGTGCTTATGACAGGGGGCGCTACAATGAGCAGTACTTC CSAYDRGRYNEQYF
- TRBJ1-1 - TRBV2 TGTGCCAGGCAGCGGGGACTCTCAACTATGAACACTGAAGCTTTCTTT CARQRGLSTMNTEAFF
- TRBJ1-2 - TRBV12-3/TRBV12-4 TGTGCCAGCAGTCCCATTCGGCTACGGCACGGGGACTATGGCTACACCTTC CASSPIRLRHGDYGYTF
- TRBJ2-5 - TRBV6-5 TGTGCCAGCAGTTACTCGACCGCGGTAGAGCAGTACTTC CASSYSTAVEQYF
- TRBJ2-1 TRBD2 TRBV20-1 TGCAGTGCTAGAGAGGGAGGAGCAGCAGCGGGACTTGAGCAGTTCTTC CSAREGGAAAGLEQFF